Many counts were recorded for the clone carrying this T cell receptor (beta chain). What it binds is not known. The CDR3 length is 14 residues. The germline gives CDR1 MNHEY, CDR2 SVGAGI. V was clipped by 6 bases and J by 5 bases; unmatched bases: 5. Attachment of unique molecular identifiers was made to individual cDNA molecules. TCRdb re-called the 5' RACE reads with MiXCR, one entry per CDR3 protein. This table holds under 70,000 distinct CDR3 sequences, 11% found once. The data originate from a study of early T cells in non-severe SARS-CoV-2 infection. Study-wide context: Bulk RNA from unsorted whole blood was sequenced; chains were unpaired. Broader study findings: Private and CD4 specificities were missed by VDJdb matching, which favored anti-spike CD8 responses.

Sequencing input: whole blood. This receptor was taken from an adult who was a healthcare worker with PCR-confirmed SARS-CoV-2 infection or an uninfected control (not recorded which). This chain links TRBV6-5 with TRBJ2-1, with 9 bases aligning to TRBD2. This chain's CDR3 is CASSPGLANNEQFF. In DNA form, the CDR3 reads TGTGCCAGCAGCCCCGGACTAGCGAACAATGAGCAGTTCTTC.